These T cell receptor beta chains were read from a single sample in a study of cytomegalovirus exposure and HLA in healthy donors. Assay: immunoSEQ multiplex PCR; the TCRdb copy retains only in-frame clones and omits some. Of around 100,000 clones detected, about 80% appear once; the ten largest clones hold 3% to 3.5%. Sequenced material: PBMCs. Receptors originate from a middle-aged woman in good health and CMV-seronegative. Both conserved end residues are part of each CDR3. The order of the fields is V gene, D gene, clone size, J gene, CDR3 DNA, CDR3 protein. D genes are given only for firm matches. Only some rows state a clone size, as once, few, many or a class for expanded clones.

>TRBV4-1|-|-|TRBJ1-6
TGCGCCAGCAGCCAAGCCGCGGGCTTTAATAATTCACCCCTCCACTTT
CASSQAAGFNNSPLHF
>TRBV7-9|-|-|TRBJ2-1
TGTGCCAGCAGCTTTAAGTGGGGGGAGTCTTACAATGAGCAGTTCTTC
CASSFKWGESYNEQFF
>TRBV13|TRBD2|-|TRBJ2-7
TGTGCCAGCAGCCCCCGGGGGGAGGGCTCCTACGAGCAGTACTTC
CASSPRGEGSYEQYF
>TRBV4-2|TRBD1|-|TRBJ1-2
TGTGCCAGCAGCCCAGGGGGCGCTGCCCTCTATGGCTACACCTTC
CASSPGGAALYGYTF
>TRBV9|-|-|TRBJ2-5
TGTGCCAGCAGCGTAGGTCGGCGGGAAGAGACCCAGTACTTC
CASSVGRREETQYF
>TRBV5-5|-|-|TRBJ1-5
TGTGCCAGCAGCTTGCACAGGGCCGACGTTAGCAATCAGCCCCAGCATTTT
CASSLHRADVSNQPQHF
>TRBV27|TRBD2|-|TRBJ2-1
TGTGCCAGCAGCCTGACGGTGACTAGCGGGAGCTCCAATGAGCAGTTCTTC
CASSLTVTSGSSNEQFF
>TRBV4-3|-|-|TRBJ1-6
TGCGCCAGCAGCCAAGGGAGACAGAGCAATAATTCACCCCTCCACTTT
CASSQGRQSNNSPLHF
>TRBV30|-|-|TRBJ2-1
TGTGCCTGGATGGCGGGACTCGCCTACAATGAGCAGTTCTTC
CAWMAGLAYNEQFF
>TRBV11-2|TRBD2|-|TRBJ2-7
TGTGCCACCTCCAAGGGGACTACCTCCCTCGAGCAGTACTTC
CATSKGTTSLEQYF
>TRBV5-4|-|-|TRBJ1-1
TGTGCCAGCAGCTTGAGACAGGCCCAGAACACTGAAGCTTTCTTT
CASSLRQAQNTEAFF
>TRBV11-2|-|-|TRBJ2-3
TGTGCCAGCAGCTTAGTAAGGGCTTCGGGGGATACGCAGTATTTT
CASSLVRASGDTQYF
>TRBV5-4|-|-|TRBJ1-1
TGTGCCAGCAGCTCCCAGGGCGGGGTCACTGAAGCTTTCTTT
CASSSQGGVTEAFF
>TRBV14|-|-|TRBJ1-1
TGTGCCAGCAGCCAAGCGACAGGTAGTAGAGCTTTCTTT
CASSQATGSRAFF
>TRBV28|-|-|TRBJ1-2
TGTGCCAGCAGTTTATCAGGGGTCTATGGCTACACCTTC
CASSLSGVYGYTF
>TRBV11-2|TRBD1|-|TRBJ2-2
TGTGCCAGCAGCCGGACAGGGTGGGGTAACACCGGGGAGCTGTTTTTT
CASSRTGWGNTGELFF
>TRBV19|TRBD2|-|TRBJ2-3
TGTGCCAGTAGTCCGTTGCTAGCGGGAGGGCAAGATACGCAGTATTTT
CASSPLLAGGQDTQYF
>TRBV30|-|-|TRBJ1-4
TGTGCCTTGGACAGTGTGAATGGGAAACTGTTTTTT
CALDSVNGKLFF
>TRBV7-2|TRBD2|once|TRBJ2-7
TGTGCCAGCAGCTTAGAAAACCCGGGCTTTGGGGGGGTGCTATGGGAGCAGTACTTC
CASSLENPGFGGVLWEQYF
>TRBV27|-|few|TRBJ2-6
TGTGCCAGCAGTGGCCAGCGAGTCTCTGGGGCCAACGTCCTGACTTTC
CASSGQRVSGANVLTF
>TRBV6-4|-|-|TRBJ1-6
TGTGCCAGCAGGGCTGGCGGCGATAATTCACCCCTCCACTTT
CASRAGGDNSPLHF
>TRBV27|-|-|TRBJ2-7
TGTGCCAGCAGACCCCAGGGCAGCTCCTACGAGCAGTACTTC
CASRPQGSSYEQYF
>TRBV28|TRBD2|-|TRBJ2-7
TGTGCCAGTGTATCTGCGGCGGGAGTTCCCTACGAGCAGTACTTC
CASVSAAGVPYEQYF
>TRBV6-5|TRBD1|few|TRBJ2-7
TGTGCCAGCAGTTTCCGACAGGGGTGGAACGAGCAGTACTTC
CASSFRQGWNEQYF
>TRBV5-1|-|once|TRBJ2-5
TGCGCCAGCAGCTTGTCCCCGGGGTCTGAAGAGACCCAGTACTTC
CASSLSPGSEETQYF
>TRBV28|TRBD1|-|TRBJ1-4
TGTGCCAGCAGTCCTCTCTGGGGACAGCCTAATGAAAAACTGTTTTTT
CASSPLWGQPNEKLFF
>TRBV19|-|-|TRBJ1-2
TGTGCCAGTAGTATCGGCGGGACTAACTATGGCTACACCTTC
CASSIGGTNYGYTF
>TRBV7-6|TRBD2|-|TRBJ2-7
TGTGCCAGCAGCTTAAAGGAGGGACTAGCGGGGGACGTCTCCTACGAGCAGTACTTC
CASSLKEGLAGDVSYEQYF
>TRBV7-2|TRBD1|-|TRBJ1-2
TGTGCCAGCAGCTTAGAGACAGGGTGGGCGTATGGCTACACCTTC
CASSLETGWAYGYTF
>TRBV7-9|-|-|TRBJ1-1
TGTGCCAGCAGCCCCCAGACAGGTGTGAACACTGAAGCTTTCTTT
CASSPQTGVNTEAFF
>TRBV18|TRBD1|-|TRBJ1-2
TGTGCCAGCTCACCACCTGGACAGGGGAGAGATGGCTACACCTTC
CASSPPGQGRDGYTF
>TRBV7-8|TRBD1|once|TRBJ1-4
TGTGCCAGCAGCTCCGGACAGGCGAGCTTGGCAAAACTGTTTTTT
CASSSGQASLAKLFF
>TRBV11-3|-|-|TRBJ1-1
TGTGCCAGCAGCATGGGGACTAACACTGAAGCTTTCTTT
CASSMGTNTEAFF
>TRBV28|-|-|TRBJ1-2
TGTGCCAGCAGGGACAGCGAAAACTATGGCTACACCTTC
CASRDSENYGYTF
>TRBV29-1|TRBD2|-|TRBJ2-2
TGCAGCGTTGAAGTTAGGCTAGCGGGAGGATCGAACACCGGGGAGCTGTTTTTT
CSVEVRLAGGSNTGELFF
>TRBV5-5|TRBD1|-|TRBJ1-5
TGTGCCAGCAGCTTGAGCGCGGAGACAGGGGTGAGCCAGCCCCAGCATTTT
CASSLSAETGVSQPQHF
>TRBV30|-|few|TRBJ2-5
TGTGCCTGGAGGACAAGCTTTTCAGAGACCCAGTACTTC
CAWRTSFSETQYF
>TRBV5-3|TRBD2|-|TRBJ2-2
TGTGCCAGAAGCTTGGATAGCGGGAGTACCGGGGAGCTGTTTTTT
CARSLDSGSTGELFF
>TRBV7-8|-|-|TRBJ2-2
TGTGCCAGCAGCCCTGCTGGGCCATCCGCCACCGGGGAGCTGTTTTTT
CASSPAGPSATGELFF
>TRBV28|TRBD1|-|TRBJ1-2
TGTGCCAGCAGTTCCTCAGGGGGCGCCCGATTGGTTGGCTACACCTTC
CASSSSGGARLVGYTF
>TRBV29-1|-|-|TRBJ2-7
TGCAGCGTTGAGGATGAGGGCAGCTACGAGCAGTACTTC
CSVEDEGSYEQYF
>TRBV7-2|TRBD1|-|TRBJ2-7
TGTGCCAGCAGCTGGCGGACAGGGACCTACGAGCAGTACTTC
CASSWRTGTYEQYF
>TRBV28|TRBD1|-|TRBJ2-7
TGTGCCAGCACCGGGACAGGTGGGGCCTACGAGCAGTACTTC
CASTGTGGAYEQYF
>TRBV6-6|-|few|TRBJ1-4
TGTGCCAGCAAGATAGGGGATGAAAAACTGTTTTTT
CASKIGDEKLFF
>TRBV9|-|-|TRBJ2-1
TGTGCCAGCAGCGCTGGTCTCGTCGGAGGGAATAGGAATGAGCAGTTCTTC
CASSAGLVGGNRNEQFF
>TRBV4-3|-|-|TRBJ2-1
TGCGCCAGCAGCCGCCTTAAGGGGCTTAATGAGCAGTTCTTC
CASSRLKGLNEQFF
>TRBV4-2|TRBD2|-|TRBJ2-1
TGTGCCAGCAGCCAAGATCGGGGGAGGGGTGAGCAGTTCTTC
CASSQDRGRGEQFF
>TRBV9|-|-|TRBJ2-7
TGTGCCAGCAGCTCTGTCACTAGAACGCCCTCCTACGAGCAGTACTTC
CASSSVTRTPSYEQYF
>TRBV28|-|-|TRBJ2-7
TGTGCCAGCAGTTTACGAGGGGGGGGTTCGGGATTCTACGAGCAGTACTTC
CASSLRGGGSGFYEQYF
>TRBV7-2|-|-|TRBJ2-2
TGTGCCAGCAGCTCCTCGGGGGGCACGAACACCGGGGAGCTGTTTTTT
CASSSSGGTNTGELFF
>TRBV4-1|-|few|TRBJ2-1
TGCGCCAGCAGCCAAGAAAGGGGCACCTACAATGAGCAGTTCTTC
CASSQERGTYNEQFF
>TRBV28|-|-|TRBJ1-1
TGTGCCAGCAGTTTACAATCTCAGGGTAGGGCTGAAGCTTTCTTT
CASSLQSQGRAEAFF
>TRBV7-2|-|-|TRBJ1-2
TGTGCCAGCAGCCTAGACAGTAACTATGGCTACACCTTC
CASSLDSNYGYTF
>TRBV28|TRBD2|-|TRBJ2-4
TGTGCCAGCATGGAACTAGCGGGAGGTGGGTCCAAAAACATTCAGTACTTC
CASMELAGGGSKNIQYF
>TRBV29-1|-|few|TRBJ1-2
TGCAGCGTTGCCGGGGGGAATGGCTACACCTTC
CSVAGGNGYTF
>TRBV19|-|-|TRBJ2-5
TGTGCCAGTAGTAACGGCGGGGCCGAAGAGACCCAGTACTTC
CASSNGGAEETQYF
>TRBV5-6|TRBD1|-|TRBJ1-6
TGTGCCAGCAGCTTGGGGACAGGGCAGAGTAATTCACCCCTCCACTTT
CASSLGTGQSNSPLHF